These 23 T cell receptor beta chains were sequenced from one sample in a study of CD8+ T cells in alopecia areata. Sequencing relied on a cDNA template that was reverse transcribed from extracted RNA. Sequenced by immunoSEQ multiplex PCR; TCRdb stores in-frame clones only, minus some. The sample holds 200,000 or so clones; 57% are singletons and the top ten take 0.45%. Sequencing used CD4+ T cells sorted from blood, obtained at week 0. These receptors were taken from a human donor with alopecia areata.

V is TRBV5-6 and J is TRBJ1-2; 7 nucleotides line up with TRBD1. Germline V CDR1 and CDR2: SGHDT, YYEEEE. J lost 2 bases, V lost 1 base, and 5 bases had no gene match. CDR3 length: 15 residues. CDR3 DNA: TGTGCCAGCAGCTTGTCGCCAGGGGGGAACTATGGCTACACCTTC. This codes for CASSLSPGGNYGYTF. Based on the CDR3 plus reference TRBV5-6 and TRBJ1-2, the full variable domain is DAGVTQSPTHLIKTRGQQVTLRCSPKSGHDTVSWYQQALGQGPQFIFQYYEEEERQRGNFPDRFSGHQFPNYSSELNVNALLLGDSALYLCASSLSPGGNYGYTFGSGTRLTVV.

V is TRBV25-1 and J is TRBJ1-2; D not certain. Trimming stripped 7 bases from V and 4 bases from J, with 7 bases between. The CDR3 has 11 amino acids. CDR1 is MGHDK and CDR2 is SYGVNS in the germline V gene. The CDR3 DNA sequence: TGTGCCAGCATCATCCCCTATGGCTACACCTTC. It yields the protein CASIIPYGYTF.

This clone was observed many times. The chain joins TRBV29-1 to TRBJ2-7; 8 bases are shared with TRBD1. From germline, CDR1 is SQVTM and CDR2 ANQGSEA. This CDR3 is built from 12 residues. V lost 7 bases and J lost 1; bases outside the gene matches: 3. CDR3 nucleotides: TGCAGCGGACAGGGGAATTCCTACGAGCAGTACTTC. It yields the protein CSGQGNSYEQYF.

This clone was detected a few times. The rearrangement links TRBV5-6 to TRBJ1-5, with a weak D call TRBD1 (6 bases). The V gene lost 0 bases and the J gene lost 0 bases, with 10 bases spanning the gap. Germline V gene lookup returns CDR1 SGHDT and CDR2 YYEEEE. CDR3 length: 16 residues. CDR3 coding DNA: TGTGCCAGCAGCTTGGGGGGGACATTTAGCAATCAGCCCCAGCATTTT. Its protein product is CASSLGGTFSNQPQHF.

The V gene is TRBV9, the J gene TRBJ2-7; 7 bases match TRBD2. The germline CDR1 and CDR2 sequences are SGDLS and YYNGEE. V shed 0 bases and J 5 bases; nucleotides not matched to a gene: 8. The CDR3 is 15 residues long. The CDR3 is CASSVAGGPDHEQYF. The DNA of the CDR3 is TGTGCCAGCAGCGTAGCGGGAGGACCCGACCACGAGCAGTACTTC. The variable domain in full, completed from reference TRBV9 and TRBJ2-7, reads DSGVTQTPKHLITATGQRVTLRCSPRSGDLSVYWYQQSLDQGLQFLIQYYNGEERAKGNILERFSAQQFPDLHSELNLSSLELGDSALYFCASSVAGGPDHEQYFGPGTRLTVT.

Here the CDR3 reads CASSTQGTEAFF. The CDR3 coding sequence is TGTGCCAGCTCAACACAGGGGACTGAAGCTTTCTTT. The chain is built from TRBV18 and TRBJ1-1; 7 bases align to TRBD1. Germline V gene sequence: CDR1 KGHSH, CDR2 LQKENI. Trimming cost V 5 bases and J 5 bases; bases outside gene matches: 2. The CDR3 covers 12 residues.

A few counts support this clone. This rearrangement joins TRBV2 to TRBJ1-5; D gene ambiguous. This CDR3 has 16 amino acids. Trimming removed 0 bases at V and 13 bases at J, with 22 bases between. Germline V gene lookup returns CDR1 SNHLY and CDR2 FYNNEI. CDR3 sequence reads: CASSEALQKWSPRQHF. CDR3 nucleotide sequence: TGTGCCAGCAGTGAAGCGCTTCAGAAATGGTCCCCAAGACAGCATTTT.

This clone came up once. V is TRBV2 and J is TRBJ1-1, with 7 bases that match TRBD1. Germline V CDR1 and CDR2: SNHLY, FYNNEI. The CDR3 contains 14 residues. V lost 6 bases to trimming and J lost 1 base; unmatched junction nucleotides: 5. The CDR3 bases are TGTGCCAGCAGCGCACGGACAGGGAACACTGAAGCTTTCTTT. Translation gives CASSARTGNTEAFF.

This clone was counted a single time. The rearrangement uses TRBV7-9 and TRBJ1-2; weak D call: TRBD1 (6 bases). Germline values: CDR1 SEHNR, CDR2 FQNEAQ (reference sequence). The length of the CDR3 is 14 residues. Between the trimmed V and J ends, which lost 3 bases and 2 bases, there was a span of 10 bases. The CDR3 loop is CASSFGQTNYGYTF. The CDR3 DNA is TGTGCCAGCAGCTTCGGACAGACGAACTATGGCTACACCTTC. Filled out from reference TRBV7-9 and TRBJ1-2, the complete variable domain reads DTGVSQNPRHKITKRGQNVTFRCDPISEHNRLYWYRQTLGQGPEFLTYFQNEAQLEKSRLLSDRFSAERPKGSFSTLEIQRTEQGDSAMYLCASSFGQTNYGYTFGSGTRLTVV.

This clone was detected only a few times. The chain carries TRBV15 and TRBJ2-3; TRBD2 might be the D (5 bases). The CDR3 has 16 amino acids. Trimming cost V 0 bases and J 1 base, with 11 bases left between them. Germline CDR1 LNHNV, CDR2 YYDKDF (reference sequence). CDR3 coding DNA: TGTGCCACCAGCAGAGATCTAGCCCGGGGCACAGATACGCAGTATTTT. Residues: CATSRDLARGTDTQYF.

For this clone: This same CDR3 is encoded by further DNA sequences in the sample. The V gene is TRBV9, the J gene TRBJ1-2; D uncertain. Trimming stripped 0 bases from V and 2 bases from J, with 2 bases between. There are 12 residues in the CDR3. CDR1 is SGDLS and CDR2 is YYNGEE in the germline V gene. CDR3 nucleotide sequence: TGTGCCAGCAGCGTAGGAAACTATGGCTACACCTTC. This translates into CASSVGNYGYTF.

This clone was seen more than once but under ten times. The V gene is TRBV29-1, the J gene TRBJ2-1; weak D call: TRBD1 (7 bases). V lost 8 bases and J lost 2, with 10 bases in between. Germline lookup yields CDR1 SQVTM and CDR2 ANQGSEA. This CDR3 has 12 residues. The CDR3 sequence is CSRRGPYNEQFF. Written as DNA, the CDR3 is TGCAGCAGGAGGGGGCCCTACAATGAGCAGTTCTTC.

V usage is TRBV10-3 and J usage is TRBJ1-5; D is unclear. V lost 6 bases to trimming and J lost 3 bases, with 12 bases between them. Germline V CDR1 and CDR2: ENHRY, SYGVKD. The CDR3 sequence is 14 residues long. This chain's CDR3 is CAIRAAEDNQPQHF. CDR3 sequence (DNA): TGTGCCATCAGGGCGGCGGAGGACAATCAGCCCCAGCATTTT.

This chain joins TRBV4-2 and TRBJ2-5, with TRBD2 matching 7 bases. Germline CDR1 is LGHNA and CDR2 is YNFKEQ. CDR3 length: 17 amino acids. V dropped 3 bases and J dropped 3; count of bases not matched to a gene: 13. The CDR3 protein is CASSQRLVGGGEETQYF. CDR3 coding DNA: TGTGCCAGCAGCCAGAGGTTGGTGGGCGGGGGAGAAGAGACCCAGTACTTC.

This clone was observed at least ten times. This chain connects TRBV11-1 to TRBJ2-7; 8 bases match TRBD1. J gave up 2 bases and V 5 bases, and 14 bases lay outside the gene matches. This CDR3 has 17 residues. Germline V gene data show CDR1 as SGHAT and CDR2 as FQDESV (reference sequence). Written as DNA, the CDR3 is TGTGCCAGCAGCGACCCCCCTTCCAGGGGGCTCACCTACGAGCAGTACTTC. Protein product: CASSDPPSRGLTYEQYF.

CDR3 in amino acids: CASSRSYSGANVLTF. Written as DNA, the CDR3 is TGTGCCAGCAGCCGCTCCTACTCTGGGGCCAACGTCCTGACTTTC. The V and J genes are TRBV7-6 and TRBJ2-6; no clear D gene. The CDR3 spans 15 residues. The V gene lost 5 bases and the J gene lost 0 bases, with 8 bases spanning the gap. Germline V gene sequence: CDR1 SGHVS, CDR2 FNYEAQ.

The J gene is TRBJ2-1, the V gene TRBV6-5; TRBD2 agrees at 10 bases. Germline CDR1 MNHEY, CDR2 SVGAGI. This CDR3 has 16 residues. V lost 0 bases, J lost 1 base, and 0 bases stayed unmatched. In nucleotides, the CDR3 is TGTGCCAGCAGTTACTCAGCGGGAGGGTCCTACAATGAGCAGTTCTTC. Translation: CASSYSAGGSYNEQFF.

The CDR3 loop is CAWSGQGGEAFF. CDR3 DNA: TGTGCCTGGAGTGGCCAGGGCGGTGAAGCTTTCTTT. The chain uses TRBV30 and TRBJ1-1; TRBD1 might be the D (5 bases). In germline, CDR1 is GTSNPN, CDR2 SVGIG (reference sequence). Between the trimmed V and J ends, which lost 1 base and 7 bases, there was a span of 10 bases. The length of the CDR3 is 12 residues.

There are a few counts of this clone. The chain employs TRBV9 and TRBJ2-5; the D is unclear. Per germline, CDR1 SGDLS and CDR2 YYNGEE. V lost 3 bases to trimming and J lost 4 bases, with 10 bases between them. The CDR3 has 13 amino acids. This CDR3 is CASSARRGETQYF. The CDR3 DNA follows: TGTGCCAGCAGCGCCCGACGAGGAGAGACCCAGTACTTC.

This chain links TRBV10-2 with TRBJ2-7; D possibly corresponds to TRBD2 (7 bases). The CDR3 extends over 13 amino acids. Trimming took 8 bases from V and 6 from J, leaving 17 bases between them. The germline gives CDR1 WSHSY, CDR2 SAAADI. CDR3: CASRRGLGGEQYF. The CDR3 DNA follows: TGCGCCAGCCGCAGAGGACTAGGGGGCGAGCAGTACTTC.

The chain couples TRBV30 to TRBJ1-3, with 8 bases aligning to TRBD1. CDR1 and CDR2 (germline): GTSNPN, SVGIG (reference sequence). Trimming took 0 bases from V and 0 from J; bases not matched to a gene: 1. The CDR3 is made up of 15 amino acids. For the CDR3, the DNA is TGTGCCTGGAGTGTACAGGGGGGCTCTGGAAACACCATATATTTT. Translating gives CAWSVQGGSGNTIYF. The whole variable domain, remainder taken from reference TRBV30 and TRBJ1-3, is SQTIHQWPATLVQPVGSPLSLECTVEGTSNPNLYWYRQAAGRGLQLLFYSVGIGQISSEVPQNLSASRPQDRQFILSSKKLLLSDSGFYLCAWSVQGGSGNTIYFGEGSWLTVV.

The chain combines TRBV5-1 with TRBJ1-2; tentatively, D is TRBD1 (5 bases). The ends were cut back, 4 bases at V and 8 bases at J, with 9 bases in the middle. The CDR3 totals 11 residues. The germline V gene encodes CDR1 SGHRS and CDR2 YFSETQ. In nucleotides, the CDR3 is TGCGCCAGCAGCGGGGGTAGCGGCTACACCTTC. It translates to CASSGGSGYTF.

The CDR3 spells CSATGAYEQYF. CDR3 sequence (DNA): TGCAGCGCTACAGGGGCCTACGAGCAGTACTTC. The chain couples TRBV29-1 to TRBJ2-7, with 7 nucleotides matching TRBD1. The trim removed 7 bases at V and 2 bases at J, leaving 2 bases unmatched. Germline values: CDR1 SQVTM, CDR2 ANQGSEA. The CDR3 totals 11 residues.